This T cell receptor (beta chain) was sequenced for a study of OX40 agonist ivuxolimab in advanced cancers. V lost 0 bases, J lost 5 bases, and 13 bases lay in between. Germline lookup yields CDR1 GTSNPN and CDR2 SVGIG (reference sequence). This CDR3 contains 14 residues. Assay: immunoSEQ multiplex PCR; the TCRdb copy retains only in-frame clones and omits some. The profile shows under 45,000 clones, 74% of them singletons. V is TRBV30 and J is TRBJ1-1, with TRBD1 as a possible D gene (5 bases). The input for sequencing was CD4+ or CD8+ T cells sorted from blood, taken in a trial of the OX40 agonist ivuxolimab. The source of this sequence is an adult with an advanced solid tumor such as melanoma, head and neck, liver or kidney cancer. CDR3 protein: CAWSVPGHGTEAFF. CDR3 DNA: TGTGCCTGGAGTGTACCCGGACATGGGACTGAAGCTTTCTTT.